The next 20 T cell receptor beta chains were all read from a single sample in a study of cytomegalovirus exposure and HLA in healthy donors. Using immunoSEQ multiplex PCR, the repertoire was profiled, and TCRdb retains in-frame clones only, with some absent. The sample shows approximately 97,000 clones, about 94% of them seen only once. Input material: PBMCs. The receptors originated from a woman aged 18-29 years in good health and CMV-seronegative.

The J gene is TRBJ2-5, the V gene TRBV6-1; perhaps TRBD1 as D (6 bases). Germline V gene sequence: CDR1 MNHNS, CDR2 SASEGT. The CDR3 spans 15 residues. Deletions cut 5 bases from V and 1 base from J, with 14 bases between. CDR3 bases: TGTGCCAGCAGTAGACACCAGACAGGCCAAGAGACCCAGTACTTC. It is translated as CASSRHQTGQETQYF.

The chain employs TRBV2 and TRBJ2-5, with D perhaps matching TRBD2 (5 bases). This CDR3 has 11 residues. The germline V and J ends were trimmed by 6 bases and 10 bases, with 12 bases remaining between them. CDR1 is SNHLY, CDR2 FYNNEI, per germline. Written as DNA, the CDR3 is TGTGCCAGCAGGCGGGTTTGGGGCCAGTACTTC. This sequence encodes CASRRVWGQYF. The whole variable domain, filled in from reference TRBV2 and TRBJ2-5, reads EPEVTQTPSHQVTQMGQEVILRCVPISNHLYFYWYRQILGQKVEFLVSFYNNEISEKSEIFDDQFSVERPDGSNFTLKIRSTKLEDSAMYFCASRRVWGQYFGPGTRLLVL.

The chain carries TRBV30 and TRBJ2-3; D is ambiguous. Trimming took off 7 bases at V and 0 bases at J, with 8 bases between the two ends. CDR3 length: 12 amino acids. Per the germline V gene, CDR1 is GTSNPN and CDR2 is SVGIG (reference sequence). The CDR3 DNA follows: TGTGCCTCTACTGAGAGCACAGATACGCAGTATTTT. Its translation is CASTESTDTQYF. Full variable domain (rest looked up from reference TRBV30 and TRBJ2-3): SQTIHQWPATLVQPVGSPLSLECTVEGTSNPNLYWYRQAAGRGLQLLFYSVGIGQISSEVPQNLSASRPQDRQFILSSKKLLLSDSGFYLCASTESTDTQYFGPGTRLTVL.

CDR3 sequence (DNA): TGCGCCAGCAGCTTGGATCAGGTCGGCTACACCTTC. Its translation is CASSLDQVGYTF. This chain links TRBV5-1 with TRBJ1-2; D call uncertain. This CDR3 region has 12 residues. CDR1 is SGHRS and CDR2 is YFSETQ in the germline V gene. The V end lost 0 bases, the J end lost 8 bases, and 8 bases lay between the germline ends.

The V call is TRBV19, the J call TRBJ2-3; 8 bases agree with TRBD2. Losses at the gene ends were 3 bases for V and 5 bases for J; bases not matched to a gene: 7. Germline V gives CDR1 LNHDA, CDR2 SQIVND (reference sequence). There are 15 residues in the CDR3. CDR3 sequence reads: CASSMEVAGLDTQYF. For the CDR3, the DNA is TGTGCCAGTAGTATGGAAGTAGCGGGGCTAGATACGCAGTATTTT.

V is TRBV6-5 and J is TRBJ2-4, with D hard to call. This CDR3 is built from 14 residues. V was clipped by 2 bases and J by 8 bases, with 13 bases between them. Germline V gives CDR1 MNHEY, CDR2 SVGAGI. The CDR3 DNA follows: TGTGCCAGCAGTTACGACATCGGTCAATACATTCAGTACTTC. Its translation is CASSYDIGQYIQYF.

CDR3 residues: CASSPQWASGRAGYEQYF. The CDR3 bases are TGCGCCAGCAGCCCCCAGTGGGCGAGCGGGAGGGCCGGCTACGAGCAGTACTTC. The chain joins TRBV4-1 to TRBJ2-7; 10 positions agree with TRBD2. Trimming removed 4 bases from V and 3 bases from J; junction bases left unmatched: 15. CDR1 MGHRA and CDR2 YSYEKL come from the germline V gene. The CDR3 covers 18 residues.

J is TRBJ2-5 and V is TRBV2; D is ambiguous. The CDR3 extends over 12 amino acids. Germline V CDR1 and CDR2: SNHLY, FYNNEI. V gave up 4 bases and J gave up 4 bases, with 7 bases separating them. CDR3: CASSGTRETQYF. In DNA, the CDR3 is TGTGCCAGCAGTGGTACAAGAGAGACCCAGTACTTC.

Concerning this clone: Germline is not matched at one junction end, which may reflect a read error. This chain links TRBV9 with TRBJ1-2, with 9 bases that match TRBD1. The CDR3 covers 11 residues. Germline V gene data show CDR1 as SGDLS and CDR2 as YYNGEE. The CDR3 region is CASSSPGQGAF. Written as DNA, the CDR3 is TGTGCCAGCAGCTCACCGGGACAGGGCGCCTTC.

The genes are TRBV4-3 and TRBJ1-1; 11 nucleotides align to TRBD1. Trimming at V came to 3 bases and at J to 5 bases, leaving 8 bases not matched to a gene. The CDR3 totals 16 residues. Germline V gene data show CDR1 as LGHNA and CDR2 as YSLEER. The CDR3 bases are TGCGCCAGCAGCCAGGTTCCGGGACAGGGGGAGACTGAAGCTTTCTTT. Protein sequence: CASSQVPGQGETEAFF.

This chain links TRBV4-3 with TRBJ2-2; 10 nucleotides align to TRBD1. This CDR3 is 16 amino acids long. Trimming cost V 1 base and J 7 bases; bases outside gene matches: 6. Germline assignment: CDR1 LGHNA and CDR2 YSLEER. The CDR3 spells CASSQVGQGVDGELFF. CDR3 bases: TGCGCCAGCAGCCAAGTCGGACAGGGGGTCGACGGGGAGCTGTTTTTT.

The chain joins TRBV27 to TRBJ2-1, with 8 bases aligning to TRBD1. V lost 6 bases, J lost 9 bases, and 7 bases stayed unmatched. The CDR3 covers 13 residues. Germline V lookup: CDR1 MNHEY, CDR2 SMNVEV (reference sequence). CDR3 protein: CASRTGVGGEQFF. The CDR3 DNA sequence: TGTGCCAGCAGGACAGGGGTAGGCGGTGAGCAGTTCTTC.

This clone came up once. This chain connects TRBV7-9 to TRBJ2-2, with TRBD2 as a possible D gene (6 bases). Trimming took off 6 bases at V and 8 bases at J, with 7 bases between the two ends. The CDR3 runs 11 residues. Looked up from germline, CDR1 is SEHNR and CDR2 is FQNEAQ (reference sequence). CDR3 in amino acids: CASRDYGELFF. The CDR3 DNA reads TGTGCCAGCAGGGACTATGGGGAGCTGTTTTTT.

The gene calls are TRBV19 and TRBJ1-4; D gene ambiguous. Trimming left V 1 base short and J 0 bases short, with 6 bases between. From germline, CDR1 is LNHDA and CDR2 SQIVND (reference sequence). The length of the CDR3 is 15 residues. CDR3 coding DNA: TGTGCCAGTAGTATAGGGCAGGCAACTAATGAAAAACTGTTTTTT. It yields the protein CASSIGQATNEKLFF.

The chain recombines TRBV6-6 with TRBJ1-2, with D possibly TRBD1 on 5 matching bases. Germline lookup yields CDR1 MNHNY and CDR2 SVGAGI (reference sequence). The CDR3 has 14 residues. V was pared by 2 bases and J by 4 bases, with 11 bases between. CDR3 nucleotides: TGTGCCAGCAGTTACGACAGTTTTGTCTATGGCTACACCTTC. This codes for CASSYDSFVYGYTF.

This chain uses TRBV19 with TRBJ2-7; D unresolved. Trimming removed 5 bases from V and 5 bases from J, with 7 bases in between. The length of the CDR3 is 11 residues. The germline V gene has CDR1 LNHDA and CDR2 SQIVND (reference sequence). CDR3 nucleotides: TGTGCCAGTAGTGCGCGAAACGAGCAGTACTTC. It specifies CASSARNEQYF.

This chain links TRBV19 with TRBJ2-2, with 7 nucleotides matching TRBD1. V was pared by 3 bases and J by 1 base, with 2 bases of the junction left unmatched. Germline V lookup: CDR1 LNHDA, CDR2 SQIVND (reference sequence). The CDR3 loop spans 15 amino acids. The CDR3 here is CASSIAGGNTGELFF. The CDR3, as DNA: TGTGCCAGTAGTATCGCAGGGGGGAACACCGGGGAGCTGTTTTTT.

The chain uses TRBV19 and TRBJ1-1; a possible D gene is TRBD1 (5 bases). Germline V gene sequence: CDR1 LNHDA, CDR2 SQIVND (reference sequence). This CDR3 has 15 amino acids. V lost 4 bases, J lost 1 base, and 13 bases lay in between. The CDR3 bases are TGTGCCAGTAGTACCCTACTGGGGGGGAACACTGAAGCTTTCTTT. Translation gives CASSTLLGGNTEAFF.

This chain uses TRBV4-1 with TRBJ1-4; a possible D gene is TRBD1 (5 bases). Trimming stripped 4 bases from V and 5 bases from J, with 8 bases between. Germline V lookup: CDR1 MGHRA, CDR2 YSYEKL. This CDR3 region has 13 residues. CDR3 in DNA: TGCGCCAGCAGCCGGGGACTGAATGAAAAACTGTTTTTT. Encoded protein: CASSRGLNEKLFF.

J is TRBJ2-7 and V is TRBV28; tentatively, D is TRBD2 (5 bases). Germline V lookup: CDR1 MDHEN, CDR2 SYDVKM. The CDR3 covers 15 residues. Between the trimmed V and J ends, which lost 5 bases and 4 bases, there was a span of 18 bases. CDR3 nucleotides: TGTGCCAGCAGTCCCATATTGAGGGCTAGTTACGAGCAGTACTTC. This encodes CASSPILRASYEQYF. The variable domain in full, with the rest retrieved from reference TRBV28 and TRBJ2-7, is DVKVTQSSRYLVKRTGEKVFLECVQDMDHENMFWYRQDPGLGLRLIYFSYDVKMKEKGDIPEGYSVSREKKERFSLILESASTNQTSMYLCASSPILRASYEQYFGPGTRLTVT.